This TCR beta chain emerged from a study of identical twins' blood T cells. The overall study: Roughly twelve libraries, six alpha and six beta, gave approximately 48 million reads. Whole-study findings and limits: Twins shared more top CDR3 clonotypes than unrelated donors did.

The three twin pairs were reared together, likely meeting the same infections. TCRdb itself ran the 5' RACE reads through MiXCR, one entry per CDR3 protein. Seen here are hundreds of thousands of distinct CDR3 sequences, 28% observed once, and the top ten hold 5.5% to 7%. Germline trimming cut 5 bases from V and 4 bases from J; bases unmatched to any gene: 6. The CDR3 spans 15 residues. In germline, CDR1 is SGHTA, CDR2 FQGNSA. With regard to this clonotype: The antigen is unknown.

The chain links TRBV7-2 to TRBJ1-3; 9 bases match TRBD1. This clonotype was obtained from a woman between 18 and 49 years old in good health. Material for sequencing was PBMCs. CDR3 DNA sequence: TGTGCCAGCAGCGATTACAGGGGGCCCGGAAACACCATATATTTT. Its translation is CASSDYRGPGNTIYF.